These T cell receptor beta chains were read from a single sample in a study of early T cells in non-severe SARS-CoV-2 infection. Via MiXCR, TCRdb re-called the 5' RACE reads, giving one row per CDR3 protein. The table shows roughly 62,000 distinct CDR3 sequences, with 6.5% to 8.5% occurring only once. Material: whole blood. All receptors derive from an adult who was a healthcare worker with PCR-confirmed SARS-CoV-2 infection or an uninfected control (not recorded which). Both conserved end residues are part of each CDR3. Fields, in order: clone size, V gene, D gene, J gene, CDR3 DNA, CDR3 protein. A D gene is named only where the DNA matches it firmly. The listing skips clone size in some rows; elsewhere it reads once, few, many or a size class.

few	TRBV6-5	NA	TRBJ1-1	TGTGCCAGCAGTTCCGAAACAGGGAGGGGAACTGAAGCTTTCTTT	CASSSETGRGTEAFF
few	TRBV20-1	TRBD2	TRBJ2-3	TGCAGTGCTAGGGCCGGGGGGACTAGCGGGATTAAAGATACGCAGTATTTT	CSARAGGTSGIKDTQYF
NA	TRBV29-1	NA	TRBJ2-7	TGCAGCACCAAAGGGGAGAGGGGAGGCGACGAGCAGTACTTC	CSTKGERGGDEQYF
NA	TRBV7-9	NA	TRBJ1-2	TGTGCCAGCAGCTTAGGGGGGGACTATGGCTACACCTTC	CASSLGGDYGYTF
many	TRBV28	TRBD2	TRBJ2-2	TGTGCCAGCAGTTTATGGGCTAGCGGGAGTGTCAGCACCGGGGAGCTGTTTTTT	CASSLWASGSVSTGELFF
many	TRBV24-1	NA	TRBJ2-1	TGTGCCACCAGTGGGGGGGGCACCTCCTACAATGAGCAGTTCTTC	CATSGGGTSYNEQFF
NA	TRBV9	TRBD2	TRBJ2-5	TGTGCCAGCAGCTCCGGGGGGTACCAAGAGACCCAGTACTTC	CASSSGGYQETQYF
many	TRBV28	NA	TRBJ1-1	TGTGCCAGCAGTACACCGGGACGGGCGAACACTGAAGCTTTCTTT	CASSTPGRANTEAFF
many	TRBV12-3/TRBV12-4	NA	TRBJ2-5	TGTGCCAGCTCCCCCACAGTCCAAGAGACCCAGTACTTC	CASSPTVQETQYF
many	TRBV7-3	TRBD2	TRBJ2-1	TGTGCCAGCAGCTTATTGCGGGAGGGCCGGTATGAGCAGTTCTTC	CASSLLREGRYEQFF
many	TRBV7-2	NA	TRBJ2-1	TGTGCCAGCAGCTTAGGAGGGGGGGGCGCGGGTCAGAATGAGCAGTTCTTC	CASSLGGGGAGQNEQFF
NA	TRBV29-1	TRBD1	TRBJ2-2	TGCAGCGTAGGGACAGGTTACACCGGGGAGCTGTTTTTT	CSVGTGYTGELFF
few	TRBV24-1	TRBD1	TRBJ1-2	TGTGCCACCAGTGACTCCCGGACAGGGAACTATGGCTACACCTTC	CATSDSRTGNYGYTF
few	TRBV28	TRBD1	TRBJ1-2	TGTGCCAGCAGTCCCCCTGAGACAGGGGTGTTATTCGCCTTC	CASSPPETGVLFAF